The 22 T cell receptor beta chains given below trace back to one sample, sequenced in a study of cytomegalovirus exposure and HLA in healthy donors. In the PCR, 60 Vbeta and 13 Jbeta primers were used. This table comes from immunoSEQ multiplex PCR, and its TCRdb copy is limited to in-frame clones, with some not included. The table lists approximately 160,000 clones, over 70% of them singletons. Sequenced sample: PBMCs. The origin of the receptors is a man aged 45-60 years in good health and CMV-seropositive.

The V and J genes are TRBV6-5 and TRBJ2-6, with D unclear. Germline-derived CDR1 and CDR2 are MNHEY and SVGAGI. V lost 10 bases to trimming and J lost 2 bases, with 15 bases between them. This CDR3 contains 15 residues. CDR3 amino acids: CATRLSRAGANVLTF. The CDR3 nucleotides read TGTGCCACCCGGCTCTCCCGGGCTGGGGCCAACGTCCTGACTTTC.

The rearrangement uses TRBV6-6 and TRBJ2-7, with a tentative D call TRBD2 (5 bases). The CDR3 covers 13 residues. The V end lost 0 bases, the J end lost 3 bases, and 6 bases lay between the germline ends. Per the germline V gene, CDR1 is MNHNY and CDR2 is SVGAGI (reference sequence). The CDR3: CASSYSRVYEQYF. The CDR3 nucleotides are TGTGCCAGCAGTTACTCGAGGGTCTACGAGCAGTACTTC.

This rearrangement joins TRBV27 to TRBJ2-7; D may be TRBD1 (5 bases). Trimming shortened V by 5 bases and J by 5 bases, and 16 bases separated the two germline ends. The CDR3 has 14 amino acids. Per germline, CDR1 MNHEY and CDR2 SMNVEV (reference sequence). The CDR3 is CASSTTGVPDEQYF. The CDR3 DNA follows: TGTGCCAGCAGTACTACAGGAGTCCCCGACGAGCAGTACTTC.

The CDR3 is CAWSQGQGLGPLHF. CDR3 nucleotides: TGTGCCTGGAGTCAAGGACAGGGGCTTGGTCCCCTCCACTTT. The chain couples TRBV30 to TRBJ1-6; 9 nucleotides align to TRBD1. The junction had 9 bases not matched to a gene; V was cut back by 2 bases and J by 13 bases. CDR3 size: 14 residues. Germline CDR1 is GTSNPN and CDR2 is SVGIG (reference sequence).

The chain combines TRBV10-3 with TRBJ1-2; D is undetermined. This CDR3 is built from 12 residues. Trimming shortened V by 1 base and J by 6 bases, and 6 bases separated the two germline ends. CDR1 is ENHRY, CDR2 SYGVKD, per germline. CDR3 sequence (DNA): TGTGCCATCAGTGAGTACGAGGATGGCTACACCTTC. Translated: CAISEYEDGYTF.

V usage is TRBV5-1 and J usage is TRBJ2-1; 13 bases map to TRBD2. The CDR3 contains 15 residues. Per germline, CDR1 SGHRS and CDR2 YFSETQ. V lost 5 bases to trimming and J lost 10 bases; unmatched junction nucleotides: 9. CDR3 residues: CASRPLAGGPGEQFF. CDR3 bases: TGCGCCAGCAGGCCACTAGCGGGGGGGCCAGGGGAGCAGTTCTTC.

The V and J genes are TRBV5-8 and TRBJ2-7; 9 bases align to TRBD1. This CDR3 comprises 14 residues. V trimming: 5 bases; J trimming: 2 bases; junction bases outside the gene matches: 5. Germline V gene data show CDR1 as SGHTS and CDR2 as YDEGEE. The DNA for the CDR3 is TGTGCCAGCAGTTGGGACAGGGCCGCCTACGAGCAGTACTTC. Residues: CASSWDRAAYEQYF.

This clone was seen once. The chain combines TRBV5-1 with TRBJ1-4; TRBD1 agrees at 10 bases. Germline values: CDR1 SGHRS, CDR2 YFSETQ. Losses at the gene ends were 4 bases for V and 10 bases for J; bases not matched to a gene: 22. The CDR3 extends over 19 amino acids. DNA of the CDR3: TGCGCCAGCAGCACCCAGACAGGGGGCCCTTTTGGGAACCGGGGAAAACTGTTTTTT. Encoded protein: CASSTQTGGPFGNRGKLFF.

The chain has TRBV2 and TRBJ1-5; TRBD1 agrees at 7 bases. V trimming: 5 bases; J trimming: 6 bases; junction bases outside the gene matches: 10. The CDR3 contains 15 residues. Germline CDR1 is SNHLY and CDR2 is FYNNEI. CDR3 sequence: CASSRGQGVSQPQHF. CDR3 DNA: TGTGCCAGCAGTAGGGGGCAGGGGGTGAGTCAGCCCCAGCATTTT.

The chain is built from TRBV5-1 and TRBJ1-1, with a tentative D call TRBD1 (5 bases). The V end lost 2 bases, the J end lost 0 bases, and 17 bases lay between the germline ends. Germline loops: CDR1 SGHRS, CDR2 YFSETQ. The CDR3 consists of 17 residues. CDR3 protein: CASSLSASGAMNTEAFF. DNA of the CDR3: TGCGCCAGCAGCTTATCAGCAAGTGGGGCCATGAACACTGAAGCTTTCTTT.

This clone has a handful of counts. The chain uses TRBV5-6 and TRBJ1-5; weak D call: TRBD1 (6 bases). This CDR3 is built from 15 residues. Trimming shortened V by 1 base and J by 4 bases, and 12 bases separated the two germline ends. From germline, CDR1 is SGHDT and CDR2 YYEEEE. The CDR3 nucleotides read TGTGCCAGCAGCTTGTTCCAGGGGATTAATCAGCCCCAGCATTTT. Residues: CASSLFQGINQPQHF.

The chain joins TRBV5-4 to TRBJ1-4; 8 bases map to TRBD1. CDR1 is SGHNT and CDR2 is YYREEE in the germline V gene (reference sequence). Losses at the gene ends were 4 bases for V and 7 bases for J; bases not matched to a gene: 9. CDR3 length: 15 residues. In DNA form, the CDR3 reads TGTGCCAGCAGCCCGGGGACAGGATGGAGTGAAAAACTGTTTTTT. Its translation: CASSPGTGWSEKLFF.

This clone was picked up a small number of times. V usage is TRBV18 and J usage is TRBJ1-6; D remains ambiguous. CDR3 length: 13 residues. V shed 6 bases and J shed 1 base, with 4 bases lying between them. Germline CDR1 reads KGHSH; CDR2 reads LQKENI. CDR3 in amino acids: CASSQSYNSPLHF. CDR3 DNA sequence: TGTGCCAGCTCCCAATCCTATAATTCACCCCTCCACTTT.

The CDR3 nucleotides are TGCGCCAGCAGCTTGGAGATGGGGCGCGGAGGCTACACCTTC. Its translation: CASSLEMGRGGYTF. V is TRBV5-1 and J is TRBJ1-2, with a tentative D call TRBD1 (5 bases). The V gene lost 0 bases and the J gene lost 8 bases, with 14 bases spanning the gap. This CDR3 contains 14 residues. The germline V gene has CDR1 SGHRS and CDR2 YFSETQ.

The chain uses TRBV12-5 and TRBJ2-3; weak D call: TRBD2 (6 bases). V was cut by 3 bases and J by 4 bases, with 14 bases left in between. There are 15 residues in the CDR3. From germline, CDR1 is LGHNT and CDR2 FRNRAP. CDR3 bases: TGTGCTAGTGGTTTAGGGACTGTTACTCCAGATACGCAGTATTTT. Protein product: CASGLGTVTPDTQYF.

The chain joins TRBV5-1 to TRBJ2-3; D is perhaps TRBD2 (7 bases). The CDR3 totals 14 residues. V lost 2 bases to trimming and J lost 4 bases, with 11 bases between them. CDR1 and CDR2 from the germline V gene are SGHRS and YFSETQ. Written as DNA, the CDR3 is TGCGCCAGCAGCTTTCAAGGGGGGGCAGATACGCAGTATTTT. It translates to CASSFQGGADTQYF. Variable domain in full (rest from reference TRBV5-1 and TRBJ2-3): KAGVTQTPRYLIKTRGQQVTLSCSPISGHRSVSWYQQTPGQGLQFLFEYFSETQRNKGNFPGRFSGRQFSNSRSEMNVSTLELGDSALYLCASSFQGGADTQYFGPGTRLTVL.

The chain is built from TRBV14 and TRBJ2-3; 8 bases fit TRBD2. V shed 4 bases, J shed 4 bases, and the junction held 10 bases outside the gene matches. Germline assignment: CDR1 SGHDN and CDR2 FVKESK. This CDR3 has 16 amino acids. The CDR3 DNA sequence: TGTGCCAGCAGCCTTACCCAAGCGGGGGTAGCAGATACGCAGTATTTT. This sequence encodes CASSLTQAGVADTQYF.

V and J are TRBV5-6 and TRBJ1-2; 8 nucleotides match TRBD1. The CDR3 contains 15 residues. V lost 0 bases and J lost 3; bases outside the gene matches: 4. The germline V gene has CDR1 SGHDT and CDR2 YYEEEE. The CDR3 protein is CASSLGTGIYYGYTF. The CDR3 DNA follows: TGTGCCAGCAGCTTGGGGACAGGGATTTACTATGGCTACACCTTC.

This clone is a singleton in its sample. The V gene is TRBV6-5, the J gene TRBJ2-3, with 7 bases fitting TRBD1. The germline V gene has CDR1 MNHEY and CDR2 SVGAGI. CDR3 length: 15 amino acids. V gave up 9 bases and J gave up 4 bases; unmatched junction bases: 13. The chain's CDR3 is CASQRGGQGPDTQYF. CDR3 DNA: TGTGCCAGTCAACGAGGGGGCCAAGGACCAGATACGCAGTATTTT.

This chain joins TRBV5-1 and TRBJ2-7; a possible D gene is TRBD1 (6 bases). V lost 3 bases to trimming and J lost 2 bases, with 9 bases between them. Germline CDR1 SGHRS, CDR2 YFSETQ. The CDR3 has 13 amino acids. The CDR3 bases are TGCGCCAGCAGCTCCGGACAGCCCTACGAGCAGTACTTC. Protein sequence: CASSSGQPYEQYF.

The chain couples TRBV9 to TRBJ2-1, with 7 nucleotides matching TRBD2. CDR1 is SGDLS, CDR2 YYNGEE, per germline. V gave up 5 bases and J gave up 3 bases; unmatched junction bases: 5. This CDR3 has 14 amino acids. CDR3 region: CASSRERDYNEQFF. The DNA of the CDR3 is TGTGCCAGCAGTCGGGAGCGGGACTACAATGAGCAGTTCTTC.

This clone was observed once. The chain is built from TRBV9 and TRBJ2-2, with 11 bases lining up with TRBD1. Germline CDR1 is SGDLS and CDR2 is YYNGEE. The ends lost 2 bases at V and 4 bases at J; junction bases unmatched: 4. The CDR3 totals 16 residues. CDR3 DNA: TGTGCCAGCAGCGTCTCCGGGACAGGGGGCACCGGGGAGCTGTTTTTT. Its translation is CASSVSGTGGTGELFF.